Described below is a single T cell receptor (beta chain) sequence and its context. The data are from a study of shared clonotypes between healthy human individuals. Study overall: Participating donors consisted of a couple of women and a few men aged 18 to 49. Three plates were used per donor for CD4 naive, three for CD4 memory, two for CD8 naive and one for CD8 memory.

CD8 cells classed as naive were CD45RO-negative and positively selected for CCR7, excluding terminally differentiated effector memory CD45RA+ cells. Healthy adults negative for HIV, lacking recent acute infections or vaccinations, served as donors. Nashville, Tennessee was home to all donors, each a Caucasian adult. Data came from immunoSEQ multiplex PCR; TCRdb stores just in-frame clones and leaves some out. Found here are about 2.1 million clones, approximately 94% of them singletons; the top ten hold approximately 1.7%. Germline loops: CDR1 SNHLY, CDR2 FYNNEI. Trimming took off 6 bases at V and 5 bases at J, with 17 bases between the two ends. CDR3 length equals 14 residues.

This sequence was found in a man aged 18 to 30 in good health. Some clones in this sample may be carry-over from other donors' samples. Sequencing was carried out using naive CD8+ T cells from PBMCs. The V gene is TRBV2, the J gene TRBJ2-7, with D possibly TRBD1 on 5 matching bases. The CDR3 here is CASRASTRGHEQYF. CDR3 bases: TGTGCCAGCAGAGCCTCGACAAGGGGTCACGAGCAGTACTTC. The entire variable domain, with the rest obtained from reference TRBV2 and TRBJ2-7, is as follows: EPEVTQTPSHQVTQMGQEVILRCVPISNHLYFYWYRQILGQKVEFLVSFYNNEISEKSEIFDDQFSVERPDGSNFTLKIRSTKLEDSAMYFCASRASTRGHEQYFGPGTRLTVT.